This passage covers 29 T cell receptor beta chains from one sample sequenced in a study of blood T cells in healthy people across ages. Next came a second PCR, run for about 6 to 11 cycles, which used a sample-barcoded 5' primer along with a J-beta primer mix. One entry per CDR3 protein results from TCRdb running MiXCR on the 5' RACE reads. The sample contains fewer than 950,000 distinct CDR3 sequences, about 53% of which appear only once. Sequenced material: blood. The receptors were gathered from a man aged 80 or over in good health.

The sample holds a few counts of this clonotype. The chain employs TRBV10-3 and TRBJ2-7, with D perhaps TRBD2 (5 bases). The CDR3 totals 13 residues. CDR1 is ENHRY and CDR2 is SYGVKD in the germline V gene. The germline V and J ends were trimmed by 10 bases and 3 bases, with 16 bases remaining between them. CDR3 region: CATRRAERYEQYF. CDR3 bases: TGTGCCACCAGACGAGCGGAACGCTACGAGCAGTACTTC.

The chain recombines TRBV5-1 with TRBJ1-5; D possibly corresponds to TRBD1 (5 bases). From germline, CDR1 is SGHRS and CDR2 YFSETQ. The CDR3 spans 15 residues. V lost 0 bases to trimming and J lost 0 bases, with 7 bases between them. CDR3 residues: CASSLGGNSNQPQHF. CDR3 bases: TGCGCCAGCAGCTTGGGGGGGAATAGCAATCAGCCCCAGCATTTT. Together with reference TRBV5-1 and TRBJ1-5, the CDR3 gives the full variable domain: KAGVTQTPRYLIKTRGQQVTLSCSPISGHRSVSWYQQTPGQGLQFLFEYFSETQRNKGNFPGRFSGRQFSNSRSEMNVSTLELGDSALYLCASSLGGNSNQPQHFGDGTRLSIL.

This CDR3 reads CASSRNERSEAFF. The CDR3 bases are TGCGCCAGCAGCCGAAACGAGCGTTCTGAAGCTTTCTTT. This chain uses TRBV5-1 with TRBJ1-1; D call uncertain. Germline loops: CDR1 SGHRS, CDR2 YFSETQ. This CDR3 has 13 amino acids. V was shortened by 4 bases and J by 6 bases, with 13 bases between the two germline ends.

This clonotype was observed a handful of times. The chain couples TRBV28 to TRBJ2-7; 7 positions agree with TRBD2. The V segment lost 6 bases and the J segment 3 bases; nucleotides outside the gene matches: 5. From germline, CDR1 is MDHEN and CDR2 SYDVKM. The CDR3 runs to 13 residues. The CDR3 coding sequence is TGTGCCAGCAGGGAGGGGACTATCTACGAGCAGTACTTC. As protein: CASREGTIYEQYF.

The chain recombines TRBV12-3 or TRBV12-4 with TRBJ2-3, with unresolved D. V was cut by 6 bases and J by 5 bases, with 9 bases left in between. This CDR3 is 12 amino acids long. CDR3 sequence: CASRLSVDTQYF. The DNA of the CDR3 is TGTGCCAGCAGACTATCTGTAGATACGCAGTATTTT.

The V and J genes are TRBV5-4 and TRBJ2-5, with 8 nucleotides matching TRBD1. The germline V gene has CDR1 SGHNT and CDR2 YYREEE (reference sequence). The CDR3 loop spans 17 amino acids. Germline trimming cut 3 bases from V and 4 bases from J; bases unmatched to any gene: 14. CDR3 bases: TGTGCCAGCAGCTCCGGATTCGGACAGGGAGGTCGAGAGACCCAGTACTTC. It translates to CASSSGFGQGGRETQYF.

V gene TRBV29-1 combines with J gene TRBJ2-7; 12 bases line up with TRBD1. The CDR3 contains 14 residues. The J segment lost 2 bases and the V segment lost 1 base, leaving 0 bases of the junction unmatched. Germline V gene lookup returns CDR1 SQVTM and CDR2 ANQGSEA. CDR3 in amino acids: CSVEGDRGPYEQYF. The DNA for the CDR3 is TGCAGCGTTGAAGGGGACAGGGGGCCCTACGAGCAGTACTTC.

The chain combines TRBV7-2 with TRBJ2-5, with D possibly being TRBD1 (6 bases). The DNA end lines up better with TRBJ2-7; the J call may be wrong. In germline, CDR1 is SGHTA, CDR2 FQGNSA. This CDR3 comprises 14 residues. Here the CDR3 reads CASSRGGRPGEQYF. The CDR3 DNA is TGTGCCAGTTCCAGGGGTGGCCGTCCCGGCGAGCAGTACTTC.

This clonotype was recorded a few times. CDR3 loop: CASSRGTLAETQYF. CDR3 nucleotides: TGCGCCAGCAGCAGGGGGACTTTGGCGGAGACCCAGTACTTC. The J gene is TRBJ2-5, the V gene TRBV5-1; D possibly matches TRBD1 or TRBD2 (6 bases each). Trimming left V 4 bases short and J 5 bases short, with 15 bases between. In germline, CDR1 is SGHRS, CDR2 YFSETQ. The CDR3 spans 14 residues. Variable domain in full (rest from reference TRBV5-1 and TRBJ2-5): KAGVTQTPRYLIKTRGQQVTLSCSPISGHRSVSWYQQTPGQGLQFLFEYFSETQRNKGNFPGRFSGRQFSNSRSEMNVSTLELGDSALYLCASSRGTLAETQYFGPGTRLLVL.

This rearrangement joins TRBV7-9 to TRBJ1-4, with 11 nucleotides matching TRBD1. The germline V gene encodes CDR1 SEHNR and CDR2 FQNEAQ (reference sequence). The CDR3 extends over 16 amino acids. With 3 bases clipped from V and 8 bases from J, the junction kept 8 bases outside the gene matches. The CDR3 DNA reads as TGTGCCAGCAGCTTCATCCCGGGACAGGGGGACGAAAAACTGTTTTTT. Translation: CASSFIPGQGDEKLFF.

The V and J genes are TRBV15 and TRBJ2-1, with D perhaps matching TRBD1 (5 bases). The length of the CDR3 is 16 residues. Germline CDR1 is LNHNV and CDR2 is YYDKDF (reference sequence). The V end was cut by 0 bases, the J end by 6 bases, with 15 bases between. This CDR3 reads CATSRDGALGLNEQFF. The CDR3 DNA follows: TGTGCCACCAGCAGAGATGGGGCCCTGGGGCTCAATGAGCAGTTCTTC.

V and J are TRBV4-2 and TRBJ2-1; unclear D gene. V was cut by 1 base and J by 7 bases, with 11 bases left in between. Germline values: CDR1 LGHNA, CDR2 YNFKEQ. This CDR3 region has 14 residues. This CDR3 is CASSQAVGRNEQFF. CDR3 coding DNA: TGTGCCAGCAGCCAAGCGGTTGGAAGGAATGAGCAGTTCTTC.

The rearrangement joins TRBV7-8 to TRBJ1-4, with D possibly being TRBD1 (5 bases). The CDR3 totals 16 residues. Germline CDR1 reads SGHVS; CDR2 reads FQNEAQ. Trimming took 5 bases from V and 4 from J, leaving 17 bases between them. The CDR3 protein is CASSLRVRGNNEKLFF. CDR3 bases: TGTGCCAGCAGCCTCCGAGTGAGGGGCAATAATGAAAAACTGTTTTTT.

The V and J genes are TRBV20-1 and TRBJ1-2, with D perhaps matching TRBD1 (6 bases). V gave up 6 bases and J gave up 1 base, with 15 bases separating them. Germline assignment: CDR1 DFQATT and CDR2 SNEGSKA (reference sequence). CDR3 size: 14 residues. The CDR3 bases are TGCAGTGCCATCGCCGGGACAAATAACTATGGCTACACCTTC. It encodes CSAIAGTNNYGYTF.

V is TRBV20-1 and J is TRBJ2-7; 7 bases are shared with TRBD1. Unmatched junction bases numbered 8, after V lost 0 bases and J lost 0 bases. From germline, CDR1 is DFQATT and CDR2 SNEGSKA (reference sequence). This CDR3 region has 16 residues. The CDR3 sequence: CSARDYRTGDSYEQYF. The CDR3 DNA sequence: TGCAGTGCTAGAGATTACAGGACAGGTGACTCCTACGAGCAGTACTTC.

The chain carries TRBV7-9 and TRBJ1-6; D may be TRBD1 (5 bases). CDR3 length equals 15 residues. V dropped 5 bases and J dropped 7 bases, with 15 bases sitting between them. Germline loops: CDR1 SEHNR, CDR2 FQNEAQ (reference sequence). The CDR3 loop is CASSLRTRGNSPLHF. The CDR3 nucleotides are TGTGCCAGCAGCCTGCGGACCCGGGGGAATTCACCCCTCCACTTT.

In the case of this clonotype: At one end, the junction sequence differs from germline, possibly due to a read error. V usage is TRBV27 and J usage is TRBJ2-1, with 8 bases fitting TRBD2. This CDR3 is built from 15 residues. Germline CDR1 and CDR2: MNHEY and SMNVEV (reference sequence). The CDR3 nucleotides read TGTGCCGGCAGTTTATCGGCTAGCGGGTACAATGAGCAGTTCTTC. This translates into CAGSLSASGYNEQFF.

The rearrangement joins TRBV28 to TRBJ2-3, with TRBD2 matching 8 bases. Looked up from germline, CDR1 is MDHEN and CDR2 is SYDVKM. The CDR3 is made up of 16 amino acids. V gave up 5 bases and J gave up 1 base; unmatched junction bases: 8. The CDR3 loop is CASSQGLVGGTDTQYF. The CDR3 coding sequence is TGTGCCAGCAGTCAGGGACTAGTGGGAGGCACAGATACGCAGTATTTT. Full variable domain (remainder filled in from reference TRBV28 and TRBJ2-3): DVKVTQSSRYLVKRTGEKVFLECVQDMDHENMFWYRQDPGLGLRLIYFSYDVKMKEKGDIPEGYSVSREKKERFSLILESASTNQTSMYLCASSQGLVGGTDTQYFGPGTRLTVL.

The chain couples TRBV21-1 to TRBJ2-1; the tabulated D call, TRBD1, remains unverified against the DNA. TRBV21-1 is reported as a pseudogene. The CDR3 consists of 16 residues. CDR3 loop: CASSLRGESRHNEQFF. DNA for the CDR3: TGTGCCAGCAGCCTAAGGGGGGAGAGCAGGCACAATGAGCAGTTCTTC.

The V and J genes are TRBV20-1 and TRBJ2-5; unclear D gene. Germline V gene lookup returns CDR1 DFQATT and CDR2 SNEGSKA (reference sequence). With 3 bases removed from V and 4 bases from J, the gap between germline ends came to 12 bases. The CDR3 loop spans 13 amino acids. This CDR3 is CSARMSGGETQYF. In DNA, the CDR3 is TGCAGTGCTAGGATGTCGGGCGGAGAGACCCAGTACTTC.

The chain couples TRBV20-1 to TRBJ2-3; 8 bases are a match to TRBD1. There are 15 residues in the CDR3. CDR1 DFQATT and CDR2 SNEGSKA come from the germline V gene (reference sequence). V lost 6 bases and J lost 6; bases outside the gene matches: 14. The CDR3 spells CSADREKGLADTQYF. CDR3 nucleotide sequence: TGCAGTGCGGACAGGGAGAAGGGTTTGGCGGATACGCAGTATTTT.

This clonotype has a handful of counts. This chain joins TRBV12-3 or TRBV12-4 and TRBJ2-3; 9 bases fit TRBD2. Germline trimming cut 7 bases from V and 14 bases from J; bases unmatched to any gene: 13. The CDR3 runs 13 residues. The CDR3 coding sequence is TGTGCCAGCATAGCGGGAGAGGGAAGATACGCGTATTTT. Residues: CASIAGEGRYAYF.

The chain carries TRBV30 and TRBJ2-1, with D perhaps assigned TRBD1 or TRBD2 (5 bases each). Looked up from germline, CDR1 is GTSNPN and CDR2 is SVGIG (reference sequence). This CDR3 contains 14 residues. V gave up 2 bases and J gave up 5 bases, with 13 bases separating them. DNA for the CDR3: TGTGCCTGGAGTATGGGGACCAAGAACAATGAGCAGTTCTTC. Its protein product is CAWSMGTKNNEQFF.

The chain couples TRBV18 to TRBJ2-1, with 12 bases aligning to TRBD2. Losses at the gene ends were 3 bases for V and 6 bases for J; bases not matched to a gene: 12. The CDR3 covers 18 residues. CDR1 and CDR2 (germline): KGHSH, LQKENI. The CDR3 loop is CASSPTGQGLAGGNEQFF. CDR3 DNA: TGTGCCAGCTCACCCACGGGACAGGGACTAGCGGGCGGCAATGAGCAGTTCTTC.

This chain joins TRBV24-1 and TRBJ1-5, with D hard to call. Trimming removed 6 bases from V and 0 bases from J, with 2 bases in between. The CDR3 length is 12 residues. The germline V gene encodes CDR1 KGHDR and CDR2 SFDVKD. In nucleotides, the CDR3 is TGTGCCACCAGTTATAGCAATCAGCCCCAGCATTTT. It translates to CATSYSNQPQHF.

This clonotype was counted a few times. The chain recombines TRBV4-2 with TRBJ2-7, with D tentatively TRBD1 (5 bases). With 1 base removed from V and 2 bases from J, the gap between germline ends came to 15 bases. Germline V gene data show CDR1 as LGHNA and CDR2 as YNFKEQ. CDR3 length: 16 amino acids. The CDR3 sequence: CASSQARASIAYEQYF. CDR3 bases: TGTGCCAGCAGCCAAGCCAGGGCGTCTATCGCCTACGAGCAGTACTTC.

The V gene is TRBV12-3 or TRBV12-4, the J gene TRBJ2-5; the D gene is possibly TRBD1 (5 bases). CDR3 size: 13 residues. Between the trimmed V and J ends, which lost 6 bases and 7 bases, there was a span of 15 bases. The CDR3 DNA is TGTGCCAGCAGCCCCCAGGGTTTACGGACCCAGTACTTC. Translated: CASSPQGLRTQYF.

Here the CDR3 reads CSVEKLATYNEQFF. The CDR3 DNA follows: TGCAGCGTCGAGAAGCTAGCGACCTACAATGAGCAGTTCTTC. This rearrangement joins TRBV29-1 to TRBJ2-1; a possible D gene is TRBD2 (6 bases). The V end was cut by 6 bases, the J end by 2 bases, with 14 bases between. The CDR3 has 14 residues. Germline lookup yields CDR1 SQVTM and CDR2 ANQGSEA.

V is TRBV18 and J is TRBJ2-7; possible D gene TRBD1, 6 bases. CDR1 and CDR2 from the germline V gene are KGHSH and LQKENI. This CDR3 has 13 amino acids. V lost 5 bases and J 12 bases, leaving 20 bases between the germline ends. CDR3 DNA sequence: TGTGCCAGCTCAAACCTCAGGGGATCCCCCTCGTACTTC. Residues: CASSNLRGSPSYF.